The next 25 T cell receptor beta chains were all read from a single sample in a study of blood T cell repertoires in COVID-19. The data were produced by immunoSEQ multiplex PCR, yet TCRdb's version contains in-frame clones alone and is incomplete. This table holds roughly 250,000 clones, around 90% found once. Sequences were obtained from PBMCs or T cells enriched from blood (not recorded which). These receptors were obtained from a woman aged 25 to 39 with acute COVID-19.

This clone appeared a few times. The J gene is TRBJ1-1, the V gene TRBV10-3; D is unresolved. This CDR3 has 13 residues. Germline assignment: CDR1 ENHRY and CDR2 SYGVKD. Trimming cost V 10 bases and J 12 bases, with 24 bases left between them. The CDR3 sequence: CATMARLSEGSFF. The CDR3 nucleotides read TGTGCCACCATGGCTCGACTCTCAGAGGGATCTTTCTTT.

This clone was recorded once. The chain uses TRBV28 and TRBJ2-7, with 7 nucleotides matching TRBD2. After removal of 2 bases from V and 6 bases from J, the junction contained 13 bases not matched to a gene. The CDR3 is 16 amino acids. The V gene's germline CDR1 is MDHEN and CDR2 SYDVKM. This CDR3 reads CASSLPPSGGGGEQYF. DNA of the CDR3: TGTGCCAGCAGTTTACCCCCCTCGGGGGGAGGTGGCGAGCAGTACTTC.

The chain couples TRBV5-1 to TRBJ1-2; no clear D. The CDR3 loop spans 13 amino acids. From germline, CDR1 is SGHRS and CDR2 YFSETQ. V lost 2 bases and J 2 bases, leaving 7 bases between the germline ends. The CDR3 DNA is TGCGCCAGCAGCTTATACGGGAACTATGGCTACACCTTC. This gives the protein CASSLYGNYGYTF. Together with reference TRBV5-1 and TRBJ1-2, the CDR3 gives the full variable domain: KAGVTQTPRYLIKTRGQQVTLSCSPISGHRSVSWYQQTPGQGLQFLFEYFSETQRNKGNFPGRFSGRQFSNSRSEMNVSTLELGDSALYLCASSLYGNYGYTFGSGTRLTVV.

This chain links TRBV30 with TRBJ1-3; D is unclear. Germline V gene lookup returns CDR1 GTSNPN and CDR2 SVGIG (reference sequence). The ends were cut back, 2 bases at V and 2 bases at J, with 10 bases in the middle. The length of the CDR3 is 14 residues. The CDR3 spells CAWSLSRAGNTIYF. In DNA form, the CDR3 reads TGTGCCTGGAGTCTGTCGAGGGCTGGAAACACCATATATTTT.

The rearrangement joins TRBV7-2 to TRBJ2-2; 7 bases fit TRBD2. Trimming took 3 bases from V and 3 from J; bases not matched to a gene: 4. Per the germline V gene, CDR1 is SGHTA and CDR2 is FQGNSA. The CDR3 spans 15 residues. The CDR3: CASSFSGGDTGELFF. Here the CDR3 DNA reads TGTGCCAGCAGCTTCAGTGGGGGGGACACCGGGGAGCTGTTTTTT.

This clone was observed once. This chain connects TRBV6-2 or TRBV6-3 to TRBJ2-3; 9 positions agree with TRBD2. This CDR3 has 19 amino acids. Germline CDR1 MNHEY, CDR2 SVGEGT. J gave up 0 bases and V 0 bases, and 10 bases lay outside the gene matches. Written as DNA, the CDR3 is TGTGCCAGCAGTTACTCGAGTAGCGGGGGCCTTTCTAGCACAGATACGCAGTATTTT. Translation: CASSYSSSGGLSSTDTQYF.

This sequence joins TRBV14 and TRBJ1-2; D possibly corresponds to TRBD1 (6 bases). The CDR3 length is 16 residues. From germline, CDR1 is SGHDN and CDR2 FVKESK. V was clipped by 4 bases and J by 3 bases, with 18 bases between them. The CDR3 sequence: CASSPLTGDLYYGYTF. The CDR3 DNA reads as TGTGCCAGCAGCCCACTGACAGGCGACCTTTACTATGGCTACACCTTC.

The genes are TRBV3-1 (or the pseudogene TRBV3-2) and TRBJ2-1, with 11 bases fitting TRBD2. Germline values: CDR1 LGHDT, CDR2 YNNKEL (reference sequence). V lost 1 base and J lost 8; bases outside the gene matches: 4. The CDR3 is 15 amino acids. CDR3 sequence: CASSQADSGGDEQFF. The CDR3 nucleotides read TGTGCCAGCAGCCAAGCCGATAGCGGGGGGGATGAGCAGTTCTTC.

This chain links TRBV19 with TRBJ2-5, with 9 bases matching TRBD2. CDR1 and CDR2 (germline): LNHDA, SQIVND (reference sequence). The CDR3 length is 16 residues. V lost 5 bases to trimming and J lost 1 base; unmatched junction nucleotides: 8. The CDR3 DNA is TGTGCCAGTAGTTCTCTGCTAGCGGGGCTCCAAGAGACCCAGTACTTC. It encodes CASSSLLAGLQETQYF. Drawing the rest from reference TRBV19 and TRBJ2-5, the complete variable domain is DGGITQSPKYLFRKEGQNVTLSCEQNLNHDAMYWYRQDPGQGLRLIYYSQIVNDFQKGDIAEGYSVSREKKESFPLTVTSAQKNPTAFYLCASSSLLAGLQETQYFGPGTRLLVL.

The chain uses TRBV30 and TRBJ1-1, with TRBD1 matching 9 bases. The CDR3 loop spans 14 amino acids. With V trimmed by 2 bases and J by 7 bases, 8 bases remained unmatched. Germline V CDR1 and CDR2: GTSNPN, SVGIG (reference sequence). CDR3 nucleotide sequence: TGTGCCTGGAGTCCGGGACAGGGTTTAGGTGAAGCTTTCTTT. Translated, it gives CAWSPGQGLGEAFF.

This clone was picked up one time. The chain carries TRBV11-2 and TRBJ1-2, with 8 bases matching TRBD1. The CDR3 is made up of 15 amino acids. Trimming at V came to 3 bases and at J to 2 bases, leaving 5 bases not matched to a gene. CDR1 and CDR2 (germline): SGHAT, FQNNGV. CDR3 nucleotide sequence: TGTGCCAGCAGCTTTCGCAGGGGGCGGAACTATGGCTACACCTTC. Translating gives CASSFRRGRNYGYTF.

This clone was recorded once. The genes are TRBV21-1 and TRBJ2-2; no DNA check was done on the table's D call, TRBD1. TRBV21-1 corresponds to a pseudogene. The CDR3 sequence is 15 residues long. The CDR3 here is CASLLGGQNTGELFF. The CDR3 nucleotides read TGTGCCAGCCTCTTAGGGGGACAGAACACCGGGGAGCTGTTTTTT.

The chain combines TRBV27 with TRBJ1-5; D uncertain. CDR3 length: 15 residues. The V gene's germline CDR1 is MNHEY and CDR2 SMNVEV (reference sequence). V dropped 2 bases and J dropped 9 bases, with 17 bases sitting between them. The CDR3 bases are TGTGCCAGCAGTTTAAGCCCCCGGCCGGGGTGGCCCCAGCATTTT. As protein: CASSLSPRPGWPQHF.

This clone was observed a handful of times. The gene calls are TRBV7-9 and TRBJ1-2; D is perhaps TRBD1 (5 bases). V lost 7 bases and J 6 bases, leaving 18 bases between the germline ends. The CDR3 has 14 amino acids. Germline V gene lookup returns CDR1 SEHNR and CDR2 FQNEAQ (reference sequence). The CDR3 bases are TGTGCCAGCACAGCGCCAGGCAGGGAGGATGGCTACACCTTC. This gives the protein CASTAPGREDGYTF.

This chain links TRBV29-1 with TRBJ1-2; 7 bases match TRBD1. The CDR3 covers 14 residues. J gave up 4 bases and V 8 bases, and 13 bases lay outside the gene matches. Germline V gene sequence: CDR1 SQVTM, CDR2 ANQGSEA. The CDR3 DNA reads as TGCAGCTCCTCTCCCGGGACAGAACTCTATGGCTACACCTTC. It encodes CSSSPGTELYGYTF.

The chain combines TRBV5-6 with TRBJ2-2; possibly TRBD1 for D (6 bases). The CDR3 contains 15 residues. The germline V gene encodes CDR1 SGHDT and CDR2 YYEEEE. The ends were cut back, 1 base at V and 5 bases at J, with 12 bases in the middle. CDR3 coding DNA: TGTGCCAGCAGCTTGAGGGGGTTCGTGACCGGGGAGCTGTTTTTT. It specifies CASSLRGFVTGELFF.

V and J are TRBV6-1 and TRBJ1-6; D ambiguous. CDR1 MNHNS and CDR2 SASEGT come from the germline V gene. The CDR3 covers 14 residues. Deletions cut 1 base from V and 9 bases from J, with 10 bases between. CDR3 sequence: CASSEGAVISPLHF. The CDR3, as DNA: TGTGCCAGCAGTGAAGGGGCCGTAATTTCACCCCTCCACTTT.

V and J are TRBV4-3 and TRBJ1-4, with TRBD1 matching over 12 bases. V dropped 1 base and J dropped 7; count of bases not matched to a gene: 7. Germline V lookup: CDR1 LGHNA, CDR2 YSLEER. The CDR3 consists of 17 residues. The CDR3 sequence is CASSQGDPGQGAEKLFF. CDR3 DNA: TGCGCCAGCAGCCAAGGTGACCCGGGACAGGGGGCTGAAAAACTGTTTTTT.

The chain joins TRBV18 to TRBJ1-6, with D maybe TRBD1 (6 bases). The V and J ends lost 2 bases and 10 bases respectively, with 12 bases between them. This CDR3 is 14 amino acids long. Germline CDR1 is KGHSH and CDR2 is LQKENI. The CDR3 sequence is CASSPTSRGSPLHF. CDR3 nucleotide sequence: TGTGCCAGCTCACCAACTTCCAGGGGATCACCCCTCCACTTT.

The gene calls are TRBV5-1 and TRBJ1-6; TRBD1 is a possible D gene (6 bases). V gave up 0 bases and J gave up 4 bases, with 8 bases separating them. The CDR3 extends over 15 amino acids. Germline assignment: CDR1 SGHRS and CDR2 YFSETQ. DNA of the CDR3: TGCGCCAGCAGCTTGGACAGGGCTTATAATTCACCCCTCCACTTT. It is translated as CASSLDRAYNSPLHF.

The chain has TRBV11-2 and TRBJ2-6; no clear D. The CDR3 spans 13 residues. Germline V gene sequence: CDR1 SGHAT, CDR2 FQNNGV. Deletions cut 5 bases from V and 5 bases from J, with 7 bases between. CDR3 residues: CASSGSRANVLTF. The CDR3 nucleotides read TGTGCCAGCAGCGGCAGTCGGGCCAACGTCCTGACTTTC.

This chain links TRBV18 with TRBJ2-7; D gene unclear. CDR3 size: 12 residues. CDR1 and CDR2 (germline): KGHSH, LQKENI. The V end lost 4 bases, the J end lost 3 bases, and 7 bases lay between the germline ends. The CDR3 DNA is TGTGCCAGCTCACTAGAGCTCTACGAGCAGTACTTC. Translation gives CASSLELYEQYF.

V is TRBV27 and J is TRBJ1-2; 11 nucleotides agree with TRBD1. CDR3 length: 15 amino acids. The V gene's germline CDR1 is MNHEY and CDR2 SMNVEV (reference sequence). Losses at the gene ends were 5 bases for V and 7 bases for J; bases not matched to a gene: 9. CDR3 bases: TGTGCCAGCAGTCTACTTGGACAGGGGGCAGGTGGCTACACCTTC. Translated: CASSLLGQGAGGYTF.

The chain carries TRBV7-8 and TRBJ1-1, with a weak D call TRBD1 (5 bases). The CDR3 has 15 residues. Germline CDR1 reads SGHVS; CDR2 reads FQNEAQ. The V and J ends lost 2 bases and 0 bases respectively, with 10 bases between them. The CDR3 nucleotides read TGTGCCAGCAGCTTACGGGGGGGGTTGAACACTGAAGCTTTCTTT. Translating it yields CASSLRGGLNTEAFF.

This clone was seen a handful of times. The chain couples TRBV14 to TRBJ1-2; TRBD1 matches at 7 bases. The CDR3 spans 17 residues. Looked up from germline, CDR1 is SGHDN and CDR2 is FVKESK. With V trimmed by 4 bases and J by 2 bases, 13 bases remained unmatched. CDR3 in amino acids: CASSPHLFGTDNYGYTF. The DNA of the CDR3 is TGTGCCAGCAGCCCACACCTTTTCGGGACAGACAACTATGGCTACACCTTC.